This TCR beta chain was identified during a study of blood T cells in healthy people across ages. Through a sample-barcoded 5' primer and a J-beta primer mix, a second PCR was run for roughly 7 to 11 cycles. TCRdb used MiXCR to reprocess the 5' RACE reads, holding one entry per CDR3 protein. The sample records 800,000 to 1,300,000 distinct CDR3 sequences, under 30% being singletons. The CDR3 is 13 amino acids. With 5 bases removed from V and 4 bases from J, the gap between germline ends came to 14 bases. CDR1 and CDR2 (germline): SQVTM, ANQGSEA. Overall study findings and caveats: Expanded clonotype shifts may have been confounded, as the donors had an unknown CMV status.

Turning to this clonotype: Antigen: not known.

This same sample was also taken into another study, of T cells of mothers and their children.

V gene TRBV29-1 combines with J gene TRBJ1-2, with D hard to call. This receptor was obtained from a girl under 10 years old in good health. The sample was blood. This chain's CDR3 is CSVPGPLAYGYTF. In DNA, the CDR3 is TGCAGCGTTCCCGGGCCCCTAGCCTATGGCTACACCTTC.